The 4 T cell receptor beta chains listed next were all sequenced from one sample in a study of T cells in Graves' hyperthyroidism and ophthalmopathy. TCR beta CDR3 regions were amplified from RNA. The HTBI primer set was used in a first-round RT-PCR of the TCR CDR3. TCRdb recomputed calls from the multiplex PCR reads with MiXCR, one row per CDR3 protein. The sample has about 840,000 distinct CDR3 sequences, about 38% seen once. Sequencing was done on a sample of blood. These receptors were obtained from a man aged 18 to 29 with Graves' hyperthyroidism.

There are a few counts of this clonotype. This chain joins TRBV7-8 and TRBJ1-1; TRBD1 agrees at 8 bases. Germline V gene lookup returns CDR1 SGHVS and CDR2 FQNEAQ. The V gene end was trimmed by 2 bases and the J gene end by 1 base; junction bases not matched to a gene: 6. The CDR3 length is 16 residues. CDR3 in amino acids: CASSLIRQGRNTEAFF. The CDR3 DNA is TGTGCCAGCAGCTTAATCCGACAGGGGAGGAACACTGAAGCTTTCTTT. The full variable domain, completed using reference TRBV7-8 and TRBJ1-1, is GAGVSQSPRYKVAKRGQDVALRCDPISGHVSLFWYQQALGQGPEFLTYFQNEAQLDKSGLPSDRFFAERPEGSVSTLKIQRTQQEDSAVYLCASSLIRQGRNTEAFFGQGTRLTVV.

The genes are TRBV15 and TRBJ1-2, with 9 bases that match TRBD1. This CDR3 region has 15 residues. Trimming removed 5 bases from V and 7 bases from J; junction bases left unmatched: 11. Germline CDR1 and CDR2: LNHNV and YYDKDF (reference sequence). DNA for the CDR3: TGTGCCACCAGCGATTCGACAGGGGGTACCCCTGGCTACACCTTC. It translates to CATSDSTGGTPGYTF.

This clonotype showed up many times. The chain is built from TRBV29-1 and TRBJ2-7; 7 nucleotides agree with TRBD1. The CDR3 covers 13 residues. Germline V gene lookup returns CDR1 SQVTM and CDR2 ANQGSEA. V gave up 4 bases and J gave up 3 bases; unmatched junction bases: 6. CDR3 amino acids: CSVVRDSLYEQYF. CDR3 nucleotides: TGCAGCGTTGTGAGGGACAGCCTCTACGAGCAGTACTTC.

This chain uses TRBV7-9 with TRBJ2-7; possible D gene TRBD2, 6 bases. Trimming left V 5 bases short and J 0 bases short, with 20 bases between. CDR1 and CDR2 from the germline V gene are SEHNR and FQNEAQ (reference sequence). This CDR3 contains 17 residues. The DNA for the CDR3 is TGTGCCAGCAGCCCCTCGGGACTGCAAATTAACTCCTACGAGCAGTACTTC. Its translation is CASSPSGLQINSYEQYF.